Listed below are T cell receptor beta chains from one sample, sequenced in a study of blood T cell repertoires in COVID-19. Sequencing used immunoSEQ multiplex PCR; TCRdb keeps in-frame clones, though not all of them. The repertoire includes more than 300,000 clones, about 92% of them detected once, and around 20% sits in the top ten. The material sequenced was PBMCs or T cells enriched from blood (not recorded which). The receptors shown here come from a woman in her 30s who had recovered from COVID-19. Each CDR3 is given with its conserved first and last residue. The D gene is left open where the match is weak. The size entry is marked missing in some rows and otherwise reads once, few, many or a size class.

clone size	D gene	V gene	CDR3 length	J gene	CDR3 protein	CDR3 DNA
once	TRBD2	TRBV27	14	TRBJ2-7	CASSPGLAGYEQYF	TGTGCCAGCAGTCCGGGACTAGCTGGCTACGAGCAGTACTTC
NA	TRBD1	TRBV7-9	14	TRBJ2-5	CASSSGTGEETQYF	TGTGCCAGCAGCTCCGGGACAGGGGAAGAGACCCAGTACTTC
NA	NA	TRBV7-2	15	TRBJ2-1	CASSLVQGPHNEQFF	TGTGCCAGCAGCTTAGTCCAGGGGCCACACAATGAGCAGTTCTTC
NA	NA	TRBV4-3	17	TRBJ1-6	CASSQDHGRLSNSPLHF	TGCGCCAGCAGCCAAGATCATGGGCGCCTCTCTAATTCACCCCTCCACTTT
NA	TRBD1	TRBV7-2	14	TRBJ2-7	CASTWTGGSYEQYF	TGTGCCAGCACCTGGACAGGGGGCTCCTACGAGCAGTACTTC
NA	TRBD1	TRBV11-2	13	TRBJ1-1	CASSRTGTGEAFF	TGTGCCAGCAGTAGGACCGGGACAGGTGAAGCTTTCTTT
once	NA	TRBV5-1	16	TRBJ2-5	CASSLAPLTSQETQYF	TGCGCCAGCAGCTTGGCTCCCTTGACATCGCAAGAGACCCAGTACTTC
once	NA	TRBV5-8	15	TRBJ2-5	CASSLASRAQETQYF	TGTGCCAGCAGCCTTGCGAGCAGGGCACAAGAGACCCAGTACTTC
NA	NA	TRBV30	13	TRBJ2-7	CAWGRDRLYEQYF	TGTGCCTGGGGGAGGGACAGACTCTACGAGCAGTACTTC
NA	TRBD2	TRBV2	14	TRBJ2-1	CASSASGRAPRQFF	TGTGCCAGCAGCGCTAGCGGGAGGGCCCCCCGGCAGTTCTTC
NA	TRBD1	TRBV3-1/TRBV3-2	15	TRBJ1-3	CASSPVSGGLDTIYF	TGTGCCAGCAGCCCTGTTTCAGGGGGCTTAGACACCATATATTTT
NA	TRBD2	TRBV28	15	TRBJ2-1	CASSEEGSGKHEQFF	TGTGCCAGCAGTGAGGAGGGTAGCGGGAAGCATGAGCAGTTCTTC
NA	NA	TRBV3-1/TRBV3-2	15	TRBJ1-1	CASSQERQRNTEAFF	TGTGCCAGCAGCCAAGAACGACAACGGAACACTGAAGCTTTCTTT
NA	NA	TRBV4-3	14	TRBJ1-1	CASSQDGGVTEAFF	TGCGCCAGCAGCCAAGATGGAGGGGTCACTGAAGCTTTCTTT
NA	NA	TRBV7-9	12	TRBJ2-2	CASSLPGGELFF	TGTGCCAGCAGCCTACCTGGCGGGGAGCTGTTTTTT
NA	NA	TRBV12-3/TRBV12-4	13	TRBJ2-5	CASNYGRKETQYF	TGTGCCAGCAATTATGGGAGAAAGGAGACCCAGTACTTC
NA	NA	TRBV6-2/TRBV6-3	14	TRBJ1-1	CASSYQGGNTEAFF	TGTGCCAGCAGTTACCAGGGTGGGAACACTGAAGCTTTCTTT
NA	NA	TRBV6-4	20	TRBJ2-7	CASSDSFRGVTRVSSYEQYF	TGTGCCAGCAGTGACTCGTTTCGCGGGGTGACTAGGGTGAGCTCCTACGAGCAGTACTTC
NA	TRBD1	TRBV15	14	TRBJ1-4	CATSRDWDREKLFF	TGTGCCACCAGCAGAGATTGGGACAGGGAAAAACTGTTTTTT
NA	TRBD2	TRBV19	15	TRBJ2-3	CASSLSGRGGDTQYF	TGTGCCAGTAGCCTTAGCGGGAGGGGAGGAGATACGCAGTATTTT
NA	TRBD1	TRBV28	15	TRBJ1-2	CASSINRGHLGGYTF	TGTGCCAGCAGTATTAACAGGGGGCATTTGGGCGGCTACACCTTC
once	NA	TRBV5-1	13	TRBJ2-7	CASSPRGHDEQYF	TGCGCCAGCAGCCCCAGGGGACATGACGAGCAGTACTTC
NA	NA	TRBV9	16	TRBJ2-3	CASSSPEQGRTDTQYF	TGTGCCAGCAGTTCCCCCGAACAGGGCCGCACAGATACGCAGTATTTT
NA	NA	TRBV27	12	TRBJ2-2	CASGLNTGELFF	TGTGCCAGCGGGCTGAACACCGGGGAGCTGTTTTTT
once	TRBD1	TRBV28	14	TRBJ2-7	CASSSPGQSYEQYF	TGTGCCAGCAGTTCTCCGGGACAGAGCTACGAGCAGTACTTC
NA	TRBD1	TRBV28	17	TRBJ1-6	CASNTGGLSPPGVPLHF	TGTGCCAGCAACACAGGGGGTTTGTCGCCTCCCGGTGTCCCCCTCCACTTT
NA	NA	TRBV28	12	TRBJ2-1	CASNGVAPVQFF	TGTGCCAGCAATGGTGTAGCCCCGGTTCAGTTCTTC
NA	NA	TRBV7-2	15	TRBJ2-7	CASSLSGTKVYEQYF	TGTGCCAGCAGCTTATCGGGAACGAAGGTCTACGAGCAGTACTTC
NA	NA	TRBV19	13	TRBJ2-5	CASSIAGGETQYF	TGTGCCAGTAGTATCGCCGGGGGTGAGACCCAGTACTTC
NA	NA	TRBV28	14	TRBJ1-1	CASSSSSGGTEAFF	TGTGCCAGCAGTTCCTCAAGCGGGGGCACTGAAGCTTTCTTT
NA	NA	TRBV5-6	15	TRBJ2-1	CASSLVLALPNEQFF	TGTGCCAGCAGCTTGGTGTTGGCATTACCCAATGAGCAGTTCTTC
NA	NA	TRBV11-3	14	TRBJ2-7	CARPWVGYIYEQYF	TGTGCCAGACCCTGGGTCGGGTACATCTACGAGCAGTACTTC
NA	NA	TRBV7-2	16	TRBJ2-3	CASSLGQGLGADTQYF	TGTGCCAGCAGCTTAGGGCAGGGTTTAGGTGCAGATACGCAGTATTTT
NA	TRBD1	TRBV28	13	TRBJ1-1	CASSTNPTGGPFF	TGTGCCAGCAGTACCAACCCGACAGGGGGTCCTTTCTTT
NA	TRBD2	TRBV7-2	13	TRBJ2-5	CASSLGGGETQYF	TGTGCCAGCAGCTTAGGGGGGGGTGAGACCCAGTACTTC
NA	TRBD1	TRBV11-3	16	TRBJ2-2	CASSLFRGQNTGELFF	TGTGCCAGCAGCCTATTCAGGGGGCAGAACACCGGGGAGCTGTTTTTT
NA	NA	TRBV2	13	TRBJ1-1	CASSQGVITEAFF	TGTGCCAGCAGCCAAGGGGTAATCACTGAAGCTTTCTTT
NA	NA	TRBV6-5	15	TRBJ1-1	CASSRTGRMNTEAFF	TGTGCCAGCAGCCGTACAGGGCGGATGAACACTGAAGCTTTCTTT
NA	TRBD1	TRBV30	14	TRBJ1-6	CAWRQGIWNSPLHF	TGTGCCTGGAGACAGGGGATTTGGAATTCACCCCTCCACTTT
NA	TRBD1	TRBV14	16	TRBJ2-2	CASSRVTGGVTGELFF	TGTGCCAGCAGCCGGGTGACAGGGGGGGTCACCGGGGAGCTGTTTTTT
NA	TRBD2	TRBV7-9	19	TRBJ2-3	CASSLDTGGLAGWTDTQYF	TGTGCCAGCAGCTTAGACACGGGTGGACTAGCGGGATGGACAGATACGCAGTATTTT
NA	NA	TRBV15	16	TRBJ1-1	CATSERVQGLGTEAFF	TGTGCCACCAGCGAAAGAGTTCAGGGATTAGGCACTGAAGCTTTCTTT
NA	TRBD2	TRBV7-2	13	TRBJ2-5	CASSPFGEGTQYF	TGTGCCAGCAGCCCATTCGGGGAGGGGACCCAGTACTTC
NA	NA	TRBV27	12	TRBJ2-7	CASRTETYEQYF	TGTGCCAGCAGGACAGAGACCTACGAGCAGTACTTC
NA	TRBD1	TRBV7-2	14	TRBJ1-4	CASSPGGSGEKLFF	TGTGCCAGCAGCCCAGGGGGTTCGGGTGAAAAACTGTTTTTT
few	NA	TRBV6-2/TRBV6-3	14	TRBJ1-1	CASSYSNGNTEAFF	TGTGCCAGCAGTTACTCGAACGGGAACACTGAAGCTTTCTTT